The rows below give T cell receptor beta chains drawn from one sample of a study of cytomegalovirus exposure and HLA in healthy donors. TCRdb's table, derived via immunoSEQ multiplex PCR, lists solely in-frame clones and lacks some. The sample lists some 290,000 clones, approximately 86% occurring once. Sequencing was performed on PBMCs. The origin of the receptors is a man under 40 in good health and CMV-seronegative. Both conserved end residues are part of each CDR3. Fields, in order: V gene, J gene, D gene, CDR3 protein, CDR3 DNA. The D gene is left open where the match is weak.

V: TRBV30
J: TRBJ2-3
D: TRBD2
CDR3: CAWSATSGGFDTQYF
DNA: TGTGCCTGGAGTGCGACTAGCGGGGGGTTTGATACGCAGTATTTT

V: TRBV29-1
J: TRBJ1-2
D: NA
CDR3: CSADETGYGYTF
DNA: TGCAGCGCCGACGAGACGGGCTATGGCTACACCTTC

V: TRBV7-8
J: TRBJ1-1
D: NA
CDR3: CASSPRRTENTEAFF
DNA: TGTGCCAGCAGCCCCCGGAGGACAGAAAACACTGAAGCTTTCTTT

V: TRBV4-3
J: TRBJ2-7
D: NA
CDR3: CASSQDSPGFSGQYF
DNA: TGCGCCAGCAGCCAAGATTCACCGGGGTTCAGTGGGCAGTACTTC

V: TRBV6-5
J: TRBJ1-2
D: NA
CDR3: CASKDGLNYGYTF
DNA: TGTGCCAGCAAGGACGGACTGAACTATGGCTACACCTTC

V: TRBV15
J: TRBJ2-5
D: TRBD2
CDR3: CATSRGLAGFYQETQYF
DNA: TGTGCCACCAGCAGAGGACTAGCGGGGTTCTATCAAGAGACCCAGTACTTC

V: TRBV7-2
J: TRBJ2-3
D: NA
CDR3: CASSPHGGAWDTQYF
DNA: TGTGCCAGCAGCCCCCACGGAGGGGCCTGGGATACGCAGTATTTT

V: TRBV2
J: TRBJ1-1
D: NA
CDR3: CASSEYPRENTEAFF
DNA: TGTGCCAGCAGTGAATACCCTCGGGAGAACACTGAAGCTTTCTTT

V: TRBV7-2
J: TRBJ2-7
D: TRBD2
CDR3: CASSYLAGLPYEQYF
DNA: TGTGCCAGCAGTTATTTAGCGGGGCTTCCCTACGAGCAGTACTTC

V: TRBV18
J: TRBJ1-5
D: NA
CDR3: CASSPQGNQPQHF
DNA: TGTGCCAGCTCACCTCAGGGTAATCAGCCCCAGCATTTT

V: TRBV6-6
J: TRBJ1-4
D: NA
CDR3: CAIRPRDTPTNEKLFF
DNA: TGTGCCATCAGACCCCGGGACACCCCAACTAATGAAAAACTGTTTTTT